This TCR beta chain is from a study of cytomegalovirus exposure and HLA in healthy donors (dated by TCRdb to the late 2010s). In terms of the full investigation: An earlier analysis of several hundred of the donors reported approximately 270 Gb of sequence data and 100 million to 140 million unique TCR beta sequences from some 180 million T cells. An earlier analysis of 587 of the donors used high-throughput TCR beta sequencing to judge whether each TCR beta V gene segment behaved as functional or pseudogenic. To predict cytomegalovirus infection status, the study combined high-throughput TCR immunosequencing, statistical association of individual TCRs with disease status, and machine learning. An early release covering roughly 580 HLA-typed donors comprised about 300 gigabases of sequencing data and 65 million to 100 million unique TCR sequences. The genetic ancestry cluster associated with self-reported Caucasian donors included 80% to 90% of the 300 to 400 genotyped donors. A later genetic analysis took genome-wide SNP genotypes for about 55% of the 666 donors and used that subset as a discovery cohort. Donor age, sex, ethnicity and CMV serostatus were compiled together with the repertoire data. Every repertoire in the discovery cohort had been generated on one and the same sequencing platform. A separate validation cohort of over a hundred different subjects was used in addition to the roughly 620-subject first cohort. In the later analysis, no new phenotypic data were used to find candidate immune exposures; instead, reliance was placed on TCR beta sequences and their occurrence across donors. The study aimed to test whether signatures of past pathogen exposure could be identified by cataloging public T cell receptors. The number of donors typed differed by locus, with about 629-630 for A, B, C, DRB1 and DQB1, 522 for DQA1, over 600 for DPA1, and some 470 for DPB1. A later analysis re-analyzed previously published TCR beta repertoires from 550 to 700 donors and added high-resolution HLA genotyping to study TCR occurrence patterns. Using immunosequencing, the study profiled T cell repertoires from 500 to 800 subjects and related those repertoires to cytomegalovirus serostatus. HLA typing included class I and class II loci at four-digit resolution. Roughly 5 DR-DQ haplotypes were handled as single units for association and clustering because linkage in the cohort was strong. Among about 390 genotyped donors of the cohort, an average of roughly 240,000 unique TCR beta nucleotide sequences were sequenced per donor, roughly a sixth of them non-productive.

Comments on this clone: It has no known antigen specificity. No much larger clone exists at a distance of one base, and base qualities are not known.

The library was built by means of the immunoSEQ multiplex PCR assay. For the multiplex PCR, a mixture combining 60 forward primers for TCR Vbeta segments and 13 reverse primers for TCR Jbeta segments was used. The CDR3 region of rearranged TCR beta genes was amplified from genomic DNA by a multiplex PCR assay. Amplified TCR beta libraries were sequenced as 87-base-pair reads on the Illumina HiSeq System. For the original study's pipeline: A later analysis tallied 75 million to 85 million unique TCR beta chains across the roughly 610 repertoires, and about 10 million of those chains were shared by two or more donors. A nearest-neighbor algorithm error-corrected the raw reads and collapsed the reads into unique sequences, merging closely related sequences to remove PCR and sequencing errors. Alignment of CDR3 sequences to IMGT reference sequences was used to assign V, D and J gene segments. For a sequence to be retained, at least a six-nucleotide match to both a V gene segment and a J gene segment was required. A rearrangement counted as productive if the CDR3 had no stop codons and remained in frame with V and J, and every other rearrangement counted as non-productive. CDR3 was defined according to IMGT convention as the region running from the second conserved V-encoded cysteine to the conserved J-encoded phenylalanine. The earlier analysis of fewer than 750 of the donors excluded sequences that lacked an unambiguous match to a single V gene segment. An earlier analysis of 500 to 600 of the donors classified V segments as functional when productive rearrangements were above 56.7% and as segregating when the standard deviation between donors was above 5%. A statistical classification framework was developed to diagnose cytomegalovirus status using the catalog of TCR beta chain sequences. V and J gene assignment, in a later analysis, came from comparing TCR nucleotide sequences with IMGT/GENE-DB human TR gene sequences. The TCRdist pipeline was used in a later analysis to assign CDR3 sequences and most-parsimonious VDJ recombination scenarios. In a later analysis, each TCR beta chain was defined by its CDR3 amino acid sequence together with its V-gene family, and reads lacking a unique V-gene family were excluded. A later analysis removed roughly 590 highly shared, low-generation-probability nucleotide sequences to deal with suspected cross-contamination and a sequencing artifact. In a later analysis, a clonal expansion index was calculated for each public chain from normalized within-repertoire ranks of inferred template counts. A later analysis computed generation probabilities with a VDJ recombination model fitted to out-of-frame rearrangements, and checked the results against IGoR. A later analysis scored TCR-TCR, TCR-HLA and TCR-CMV co-occurrence with hypergeometric tests, applying a repertoire-size bias correction to TCR pairs. To estimate false discovery rates, a later analysis permuted the HLA or CMV assignments 20 times. In a later analysis, co-occurring TCRs were grouped using DBSCAN, and TCRdist sequence similarity was added for clustering within HLA-allele-positive subsets. Repertoires with fewer than 30,000 or more than 120,000 public chains were left out of co-occurrence clustering, as were roughly five repertoires with anomalous nucleotide sharing. TCRdb re-hosts the immuneACCESS table, in-frame sequences only. Its copies lack some clones; in the studies checked, an unresolved V gene accounts for under half of them, and the cause for the rest is not known. The V and J calls and the clone size are those of that table, but D and trimming were determined from the DNA. The sample has some 120,000 clones on record, roughly 73% of them singletons. Approximately 0.9% of the sample belongs to the ten largest clones.

In total, more than 500 healthy bone marrow donors made up the cohort. All cohort members were sampled while nominally healthy, although unrecorded immune exposures were likely present. The donor tested CMV seronegative and was one of the 352 seronegative cohort members. Each donor provided a peripheral blood sample, and peripheral blood mononuclear cells were used for TCR beta sequencing. The Qiagen DNeasy Blood Extraction Kit was used to extract genomic DNA from the blood cell samples. Study-wide conclusions, independent of this receptor: Presence/absence analyses assumed roughly uniform sequencing depth across donors, an assumption that may not hold. Because HLA typing was missing for some donors at each locus, association tests included only the typed subset. When HLA alleles, especially DR and DQ, strongly co-occurred, attributing TCR associations to individual alleles was difficult. A later analysis associated about 17,000 TCR beta sequences with specific HLA alleles at a false discovery rate of 0.05. A cluster of highly shared sequence variants was judged likely to represent a technical artifact of the sequencing pipeline. A further reported finding was that TCR beta sequences accurately predicted the HLA-A and HLA-B alleles for most subjects in the first cohort. Most TCR sequences were seen in very few donors, while some public TCRs were found in many individuals. A later genetic analysis associated a missense DCLRE1C variant with V-gene and J-gene trimming of TCR beta chains, and an independent cohort replicated the association. Cytomegalovirus status was reported to be diagnosed by the classifier with high specificity and sensitivity in both the original and validation cohorts. The authors suggested that the approach could potentially be extended to other disease states and immunological phenotypes. Because counts were too low, 15 to 20 rarely observed V segments, including chromosome 9 orphons, were excluded from the earlier analysis of under 650 of the donors. For the cohort, immune exposure information was limited to CMV serostatus. In a later analysis, the rate of TCR association differed among HLA loci, with DRB1 alleles having the most associated TCRs and HLA-C alleles having the fewest. Because the 87-base-pair reads could not distinguish some IMGT-functional V segments, including TRBV6-2 and TRBV6-3, those segments were excluded. Broadly in line with IMGT annotations, most TCR beta V segments showed up in productive rearrangements about 87% or about 30% of the time in an earlier analysis of 587 of the donors. In a later analysis, several top co-occurrence clusters were reported to appear linked to parvovirus B19, influenza, CMV and Epstein-Barr virus. A later analysis found that most CMV-associated TCR beta chains appeared HLA-restricted, with HLA associations seemingly driven largely by CMV exposure. Linkage disequilibrium might explain the correlated functional status among segregating V segments, but an unknown experimental factor could not be ruled out. The cohort was sequenced for TCR beta chains only, and without alpha or paired-chain data the features that could be detected were limited. A later genetic analysis reported fewer N-insertions in productive TCRs among donors in an Asian-associated ancestry cluster than the roughly 670-donor mean. A later analysis found that HLA-associated TCR beta chains were more clonally expanded and had lower generation probabilities than equally common non-associated chains. The study gave a list of under 200 TCR beta chains associated with cytomegalovirus. Three of the identified cytomegalovirus-associated TCR beta chains were confirmed in vitro to be specific for cytomegalovirus antigens.

Looking up the germline V gene yields CDR1 LGHNA and CDR2 YNFKEQ. V loses 6 bases, J loses 0 bases, and the germline ends lie 20 bases apart. The CDR3 numbers 17 residues from cysteine through phenylalanine. The kept DNA is CDR3 alone, 51 bases in frame from the first base. The sample taken for sequencing was PBMCs. This sequence originates from a woman in her twenties or thirties in good health and CMV-seronegative. The rearranged segments are TRBV4-2 and TRBJ1-1; a tentative D match to TRBD1 spans 6 bases. The nucleotide sequence reads TGTGCCAGCAGTCTCTCATCCCCCGGACAGATGAACACTGAAGCTTTCTTT. It specifies CASSLSSPGQMNTEAFF.